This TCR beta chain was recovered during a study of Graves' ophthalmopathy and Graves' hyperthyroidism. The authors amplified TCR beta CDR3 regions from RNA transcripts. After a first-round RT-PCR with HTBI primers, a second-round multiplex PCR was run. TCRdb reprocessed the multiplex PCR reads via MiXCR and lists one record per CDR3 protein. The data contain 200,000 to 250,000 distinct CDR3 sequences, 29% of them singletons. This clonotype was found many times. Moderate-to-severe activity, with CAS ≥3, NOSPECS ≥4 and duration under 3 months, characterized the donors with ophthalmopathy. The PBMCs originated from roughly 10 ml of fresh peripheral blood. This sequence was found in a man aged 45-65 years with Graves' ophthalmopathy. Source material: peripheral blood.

CDR3 DNA sequence: TGTGCCAGCAGTCAGGGACTCGAGAGCTACGAGCAGTACTTC. Protein product: CASSQGLESYEQYF. The chain couples TRBV12-3 or TRBV12-4 to TRBJ2-7; weak D call: TRBD2 (6 bases). The CDR3 totals 14 residues. V lost 5 bases, J lost 3 bases, and 14 bases lay in between.